Presented here are 11 T cell receptor beta chains from one specimen sequenced in a study of CD8 T cells in Susac syndrome. When the RNA was reverse transcribed, random hexamers were used with an input of roughly 0.5 to 1 ug. TCRdb re-derived calls from the immunoSEQ multiplex PCR reads in MiXCR, one entry per CDR3 protein. The top ten clones hold approximately 0.09% of a sample with about 190,000 distinct CDR3 sequences, around nine tenths of them seen once. Sequencing was done on a sample of CD4+ T cells from PBMCs. The receptors come from a human donor with Susac syndrome.

This rearrangement joins TRBV9 to TRBJ2-3; no clear D gene. V was cut by 4 bases and J by 0 bases, with 12 bases left in between. The CDR3 spans 15 residues. In germline, CDR1 is SGDLS, CDR2 YYNGEE. The CDR3 coding sequence is TGTGCCAGCAGCACCCGGTTTGGTAGCACAGATACGCAGTATTTT. This codes for CASSTRFGSTDTQYF.

The chain uses TRBV18 and TRBJ1-5, with TRBD1 matching over 8 bases. Germline loops: CDR1 KGHSH, CDR2 LQKENI. Germline trimming cut 6 bases from V and 0 bases from J; bases unmatched to any gene: 4. The CDR3 consists of 15 residues. In DNA, the CDR3 is TGTGCCAGCTCCACCGGGACAGGTAGCAATCAGCCCCAGCATTTT. It encodes CASSTGTGSNQPQHF.

The chain is built from TRBV12-3 or TRBV12-4 and TRBJ1-2, with 7 bases aligning to TRBD1. V shed 7 bases and J 2 bases; nucleotides not matched to a gene: 4. The CDR3 runs to 13 residues. CDR3 DNA: TGTGCCAGCACCCCGACAGGGAACTATGGCTACACCTTC. As protein: CASTPTGNYGYTF.

The genes are TRBV12-3 or TRBV12-4 and TRBJ1-3, with 9 bases identical to TRBD1. The CDR3 consists of 14 residues. V was pared by 6 bases and J by 4 bases, with 4 bases of the junction left unmatched. DNA for the CDR3: TGTGCCAGCAGCCGAGGGACAGGGGGAAACACCATATATTTT. Amino acid sequence: CASSRGTGGNTIYF.

V is TRBV30 and J is TRBJ1-2; maybe TRBD1 (6 bases). Germline values: CDR1 GTSNPN, CDR2 SVGIG (reference sequence). This CDR3 contains 13 residues. V shed 2 bases and J shed 4 bases, with 11 bases lying between them. CDR3 bases: TGTGCCTGGAGTTGGACAGACTCCTATGGCTACACCTTC. Its protein product is CAWSWTDSYGYTF. Using reference TRBV30 and TRBJ1-2 for the parts outside the CDR3, the full variable domain is SQTIHQWPATLVQPVGSPLSLECTVEGTSNPNLYWYRQAAGRGLQLLFYSVGIGQISSEVPQNLSASRPQDRQFILSSKKLLLSDSGFYLCAWSWTDSYGYTFGSGTRLTVV.

The J gene is TRBJ2-1, the V gene TRBV29-1; TRBD2 aligns across 7 bases. The germline gives CDR1 SQVTM, CDR2 ANQGSEA. Germline trimming cut 5 bases from V and 3 bases from J; bases unmatched to any gene: 13. The CDR3 consists of 16 residues. CDR3 coding DNA: TGCAGCGTTACCTTGAGAGGCGGGAGAGTCTACAATGAGCAGTTCTTC. This codes for CSVTLRGGRVYNEQFF.

The chain has TRBV20-1 and TRBJ1-3; D is unclear. The CDR3 loop spans 14 amino acids. Trimming took 6 bases from V and 0 from J, leaving 12 bases between them. Germline V CDR1 and CDR2: DFQATT, SNEGSKA (reference sequence). For the CDR3, the DNA is TGCAGTGCAAGTAATCAGAACTCTGGAAACACCATATATTTT. Protein: CSASNQNSGNTIYF.

This clonotype was counted a single time. The chain carries TRBV5-6 and TRBJ2-7; 10 positions agree with TRBD2. From germline, CDR1 is SGHDT and CDR2 YYEEEE. The J segment lost 2 bases and the V segment lost 4 bases, leaving 6 bases of the junction unmatched. The CDR3 length is 15 residues. The CDR3 region is CASSPAGTSAYEQYF. In DNA form, the CDR3 reads TGTGCCAGCAGCCCGGCCGGGACTAGCGCCTACGAGCAGTACTTC.

The chain uses TRBV7-2 and TRBJ2-1, with D possibly being TRBD1 (5 bases). This CDR3 region has 15 residues. V was cut by 5 bases and J by 0 bases, with 11 bases left in between. Germline V gene data show CDR1 as SGHTA and CDR2 as FQGNSA. The CDR3 reads CASSPFDSSYNEQFF. As DNA, the CDR3 is TGTGCCAGCAGCCCCTTTGACAGCTCCTACAATGAGCAGTTCTTC.

This sequence joins TRBV11-2 and TRBJ2-2; no definite D call. V was shortened by 0 bases and J by 4 bases, with 9 bases between the two germline ends. CDR3 length equals 15 residues. Germline CDR1 SGHAT, CDR2 FQNNGV. In nucleotides, the CDR3 is TGTGCCAGCAGCTTAGATCGGACCACCACCGGGGAGCTGTTTTTT. It encodes CASSLDRTTTGELFF.

The chain has TRBV12-3 or TRBV12-4 and TRBJ2-7; 12 positions match TRBD2. The CDR3 is made up of 15 amino acids. The J segment lost 6 bases and the V segment lost 6 bases, leaving 9 bases of the junction unmatched. The CDR3 region has the DNA TGTGCCAGCAGCCTAGGACTAGCGGGATACAGCGAGCAGTACTTC. The encoded protein is CASSLGLAGYSEQYF.